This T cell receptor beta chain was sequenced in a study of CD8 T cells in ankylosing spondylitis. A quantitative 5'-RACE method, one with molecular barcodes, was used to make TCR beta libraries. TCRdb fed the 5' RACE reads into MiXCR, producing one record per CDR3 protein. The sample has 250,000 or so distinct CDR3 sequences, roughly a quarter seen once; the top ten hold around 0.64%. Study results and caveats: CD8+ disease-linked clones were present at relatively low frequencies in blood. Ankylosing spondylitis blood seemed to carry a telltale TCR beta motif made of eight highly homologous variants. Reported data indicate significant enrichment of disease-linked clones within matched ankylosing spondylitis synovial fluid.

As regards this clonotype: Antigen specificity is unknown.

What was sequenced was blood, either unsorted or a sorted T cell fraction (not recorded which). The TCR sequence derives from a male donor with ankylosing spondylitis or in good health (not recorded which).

This chain's CDR3 is CSARDLKETQYF. CDR3 nucleotide sequence: TGCAGTGCTAGAGATTTAAAAGAGACCCAGTACTTC. This chain connects TRBV20-1 to TRBJ2-5, with D unclear. The V gene's germline CDR1 is DFQATT and CDR2 SNEGSKA (reference sequence). V lost 0 bases and J lost 3, with 5 bases in between. This CDR3 contains 12 residues.